A single sample is the source of the 10 T cell receptor beta chains below, sequenced in a study of metastatic and nonmetastatic thyroid tumors. MiXCR reprocessed the PCR reads for TCRdb. The table shows nearly 15,000 clones, with about 20% occurring only once. Not a single patient had been given any form of treatment at any point before undergoing thyroid surgery. Sequenced: blood. These receptors were obtained from a female donor with papillary thyroid cancer or a benign thyroid nodule (not recorded which). Some clones in this sample may be carry-over from other donors' samples.

The chain is built from TRBV7-2 and TRBJ2-1; 10 positions match TRBD1. This CDR3 has 13 amino acids. The ends lost 8 bases at V and 4 bases at J; junction bases unmatched: 2. Germline lookup yields CDR1 SGHTA and CDR2 FQGNSA. The CDR3 reads CASGTGDYNEQFF. In DNA, the CDR3 is TGTGCCAGCGGGACAGGGGATTACAATGAGCAGTTCTTC.

Only a few counts were recorded for this clone. Other DNA sequences in the same sample also yield this CDR3. The genes are TRBV5-4 and TRBJ2-3; TRBD2 matches at 8 bases. Germline assignment: CDR1 SGHNT and CDR2 YYREEE (reference sequence). CDR3 size: 16 residues. Trimming removed 0 bases from V and 3 bases from J; junction bases left unmatched: 6. CDR3 loop: CASSLDLAGGTDTQYF. The CDR3 coding sequence is TGTGCCAGCAGCTTGGACCTGGCGGGAGGTACAGATACGCAGTATTTT.

This clone was seen at least ten times. V is TRBV29-1 and J is TRBJ1-3; D remains ambiguous. The CDR3 is made up of 13 amino acids. The V gene's germline CDR1 is SQVTM and CDR2 ANQGSEA. Between the trimmed V and J ends, which lost 6 bases and 3 bases, there was a span of 12 bases. This CDR3 is CSVGLGDGNTIYF. CDR3 DNA: TGCAGCGTCGGGCTTGGGGATGGAAACACCATATATTTT.

The chain couples TRBV13 to TRBJ2-7; a weak D match, TRBD2 (6 bases). The CDR3 runs 13 residues. V was trimmed by 5 bases and J by 3 bases, leaving 11 bases between them. Germline V gene lookup returns CDR1 PRHDT and CDR2 FYEKMQ (reference sequence). The CDR3 reads CASSPGRNYEQYF. The CDR3 coding sequence is TGTGCCAGCAGCCCAGGGAGGAACTACGAGCAGTACTTC. Based on the CDR3 plus reference TRBV13 and TRBJ2-7, the full variable domain is AAGVIQSPRHLIKEKRETATLKCYPIPRHDTVYWYQQGPGQDPQFLISFYEKMQSDKGSIPDRFSAQQFSDYHSELNMSSLELGDSALYFCASSPGRNYEQYFGPGTRLTVT.

This clone was seen ten or more times. This chain uses TRBV11-3 with TRBJ2-5; D is unresolved. The CDR3 contains 13 residues. Trimming pared 3 bases from V and 5 bases from J, leaving 10 bases between. Germline CDR1 reads SGHNT; CDR2 reads YENEEA. CDR3: CASSFSGLETQYF. The CDR3, as DNA: TGTGCCAGCAGCTTCTCAGGTCTTGAGACCCAGTACTTC. The complete variable domain, with remaining parts taken from reference TRBV11-3 and TRBJ2-5, reads EAGVVQSPRYKIIEKKQPVAFWCNPISGHNTLYWYLQNLGQGPELLIRYENEEAVDDSQLPKDRFSAERLKGVDSTLKIQPAELGDSAVYLCASSFSGLETQYFGPGTRLLVL.

In its sample, this clone is medium-sized. The rearrangement links TRBV19 to TRBJ1-3; the match to TRBD1 covers 7 bases. Germline V CDR1 and CDR2: LNHDA, SQIVND (reference sequence). The junction had 5 bases not matched to a gene; V was cut back by 9 bases and J by 0 bases. The CDR3 covers 14 residues. The CDR3 spells CASRQGGSGNTIYF. In DNA form, the CDR3 reads TGTGCCAGCCGACAGGGAGGCTCTGGAAACACCATATATTTT. Full variable domain (remainder filled in from reference TRBV19 and TRBJ1-3): DGGITQSPKYLFRKEGQNVTLSCEQNLNHDAMYWYRQDPGQGLRLIYYSQIVNDFQKGDIAEGYSVSREKKESFPLTVTSAQKNPTAFYLCASRQGGSGNTIYFGEGSWLTVV.

This clone was recorded many times. The V and J genes are TRBV4-2 and TRBJ2-2; 15 bases agree with TRBD2. The germline V gene has CDR1 LGHNA and CDR2 YNFKEQ. This CDR3 is built from 17 residues. After removal of 3 bases from V and 6 bases from J, the junction contained 5 bases not matched to a gene. The CDR3 here is CASSHGLAGGFAGELFF. In nucleotides, the CDR3 is TGTGCCAGCAGCCACGGACTAGCGGGAGGGTTCGCCGGGGAGCTGTTTTTT.

The CDR3 DNA follows: TGTGCCAGCAGCCCCGGACTGGTGATGGAGCAGTTCTTC. Translation: CASSPGLVMEQFF. This chain joins TRBV7-6 and TRBJ2-1; a possible D gene is TRBD2 (5 bases). The CDR3 has 13 amino acids. Trimming removed 5 bases at V and 10 bases at J, with 15 bases between. Germline V lookup: CDR1 SGHVS, CDR2 FNYEAQ.

The chain recombines TRBV6-1 with TRBJ1-5; D not certain. V was shortened by 6 bases and J by 4 bases, with 13 bases between the two germline ends. The CDR3 has 14 amino acids. Germline assignment: CDR1 MNHNS and CDR2 SASEGT. The CDR3 sequence: CASRTTSRNQPQHF. The DNA for the CDR3 is TGTGCCAGCAGGACTACATCCCGGAATCAGCCCCAGCATTTT.

This clone is medium-sized in the sample. The rearrangement links TRBV6-1 to TRBJ2-6; the D call may be TRBD1 or TRBD2 (5 bases each). Per the germline V gene, CDR1 is MNHNS and CDR2 is SASEGT. V lost 11 bases and J lost 0, with 14 bases in between. The CDR3 is 15 amino acids. In DNA form, the CDR3 reads TGTGCCTCCCACCGGGGCAGCTCTGGGGCCAACGTCCTGACTTTC. This translates into CASHRGSSGANVLTF.